The clone carrying this T cell receptor beta chain was detected a few times. With 5 bases removed from V and 6 bases from J, the gap between germline ends came to 11 bases. The V gene's germline CDR1 is SEHNR and CDR2 FQNEAQ (reference sequence). CDR3 length: 14 amino acids. The source of the sample is a study of blood T cell repertoires in COVID-19. Profiling relied on immunoSEQ multiplex PCR, and the TCRdb table lists in-frame clones only, not all of them. The repertoire holds about 62,000 clones, more than 80% seen once, with 1% to 1.5% in the top ten. The sequencing sample was made of peripheral blood. The chain is built from TRBV7-9 and TRBJ1-6; a weak D match, TRBD1 (6 bases). The clonotype comes from a woman of 80 years or more with acute or convalescent COVID-19. In DNA form, the CDR3 reads TGTGCCAGCAGCGACGGACAGCTTAATTCACCCCTCCACTTT. This codes for CASSDGQLNSPLHF.